The 32 T cell receptor beta chains below come from one sample, sequenced in a study of cytomegalovirus exposure and HLA in healthy donors. With 60 Vbeta and 13 Jbeta primers, the PCR was carried out. Using immunoSEQ multiplex PCR, the repertoire was profiled, and TCRdb retains in-frame clones only, with some absent. The sample lists fewer than 150,000 clones, 70% to 85% seen once, with around 4.3% in the top ten. Sequencing was performed on PBMCs. All receptors come from a woman between 40 and 55 years old in good health and CMV-seropositive.

A remark on this clone: At one end, the junction sequence differs from germline, possibly due to a read error. Other DNA sequences from this sample encode an identical CDR3 as well. The chain joins TRBV9 to TRBJ1-6; 7 bases align to TRBD1. CDR1 and CDR2 (germline): SGDLS, YYNGEE. The CDR3 contains 15 residues. The CDR3 reads CASTLTGNYNSPLHF. CDR3 coding DNA: TGTGCCAGCACCTTGACAGGGAACTATAATTCCCCCCTCCACTTT.

This rearrangement joins TRBV20-1 to TRBJ1-2, with 9 positions matching TRBD1. The CDR3 covers 11 residues. The V and J ends lost 5 bases and 6 bases, in that order; junction bases with no gene match: 1. Germline CDR1 DFQATT, CDR2 SNEGSKA (reference sequence). The CDR3 loop is CSARTGDGYTF. The CDR3 DNA sequence: TGCAGTGCTCGGACAGGGGATGGCTACACCTTC.

The V call is TRBV5-1, the J call TRBJ1-4; maybe TRBD1 (5 bases). The CDR3 consists of 14 residues. Germline V gives CDR1 SGHRS, CDR2 YFSETQ. V was shortened by 0 bases and J by 3 bases, with 6 bases between the two germline ends. CDR3 sequence (DNA): TGCGCCAGCAGCTTGGAGGGGTCTAATGAAAAACTGTTTTTT. Translation gives CASSLEGSNEKLFF.

The J gene is TRBJ2-1, the V gene TRBV7-2; 10 bases align to TRBD2. CDR1 and CDR2 (germline): SGHTA, FQGNSA. After removal of 5 bases from V and 8 bases from J, the junction contained 18 bases not matched to a gene. The CDR3 contains 18 residues. This CDR3 reads CASSPQVGLAGVVDEQFF. As DNA, the CDR3 is TGTGCCAGCAGCCCCCAAGTAGGGCTAGCGGGAGTAGTGGATGAGCAGTTCTTC.

This clone was picked up a small number of times. Compared with germline, one end of the junction differs, possibly owing to a read error. V and J are TRBV11-3 and TRBJ2-2; perhaps TRBD1 as D (6 bases). The CDR3 covers 12 residues. CDR1 is SGHNT and CDR2 is YENEEA in the germline V gene. CDR3 bases: TGTGCCAGCAGCTTAGATCCCAGGGGTTTGGTTTTT. This codes for CASSLDPRGLVF.

The rearrangement joins TRBV10-3 to TRBJ2-7, with D tentatively TRBD2 (6 bases). V lost 4 bases and J lost 0, with 16 bases in between. The germline CDR1 and CDR2 sequences are ENHRY and SYGVKD. The CDR3 is made up of 16 amino acids. The CDR3 nucleotides are TGTGCCATCAGTGCCCTGGGTCGGGGGATCTCCTACGAGCAGTACTTC. As protein: CAISALGRGISYEQYF.

The gene calls are TRBV6-1 and TRBJ1-5; 12 bases are shared with TRBD1. Looked up from germline, CDR1 is MNHNS and CDR2 is SASEGT. The CDR3 sequence is 17 residues long. Trimming at V came to 4 bases and at J to 1 base, leaving 5 bases not matched to a gene. This CDR3 is CASSGDRGPVSNQPQHF. CDR3 sequence (DNA): TGTGCCAGCAGTGGGGACAGGGGGCCCGTGAGCAATCAGCCCCAGCATTTT.

This clone appeared once. The genes are TRBV7-8 and TRBJ1-5, with a tentative D call TRBD1 (6 bases). CDR3 length: 15 residues. Germline loops: CDR1 SGHVS, CDR2 FQNEAQ. Trimming left V 0 bases short and J 4 bases short, with 10 bases between. The CDR3: CASSLAGQGNQPQHF. The CDR3 DNA is TGTGCCAGCAGCTTAGCGGGGCAGGGGAATCAGCCCCAGCATTTT.

The CDR3 DNA reads TGTGCCAGCAGTGAAGAGGCAGGGTATGGGAATGGCTACACCTTC. Protein sequence: CASSEEAGYGNGYTF. The chain has TRBV2 and TRBJ1-2, with D maybe TRBD1 (5 bases). In germline, CDR1 is SNHLY, CDR2 FYNNEI. The CDR3 runs 15 residues. Trimming took 1 base from V and 6 from J, leaving 15 bases between them.

The V call is TRBV4-1, the J call TRBJ2-2; 8 nucleotides agree with TRBD2. Germline V gene lookup returns CDR1 MGHRA and CDR2 YSYEKL. The junction had 11 bases not matched to a gene; V was cut back by 3 bases and J by 8 bases. CDR3 length: 16 residues. CDR3 nucleotide sequence: TGCGCCAGCAGCCAGTTAGCGGGGATCCCGGGGGGGGAGCTGTTTTTT. This encodes CASSQLAGIPGGELFF.

V usage is TRBV18 and J usage is TRBJ1-2; tentatively, D is TRBD1 (5 bases). Germline V CDR1 and CDR2: KGHSH, LQKENI. V shed 6 bases and J shed 2 bases, with 13 bases lying between them. This CDR3 comprises 14 residues. The CDR3 DNA sequence: TGTGCCAGCTCGCCGCTGGACAAGAACTATGGCTACACCTTC. Translation: CASSPLDKNYGYTF.

The chain carries TRBV11-3 and TRBJ2-7, with D tentatively TRBD1 (5 bases). Germline values: CDR1 SGHNT, CDR2 YENEEA. CDR3 length equals 14 residues. V was shortened by 3 bases and J by 6 bases, with 15 bases between the two germline ends. The CDR3 DNA follows: TGTGCCAGCAGCTTTTCTATAGGGGAATCCGAGCAGTACTTC. This gives the protein CASSFSIGESEQYF.

The chain links TRBV29-1 to TRBJ2-7, with D possibly being TRBD1 (5 bases). Trimming took 5 bases from V and 6 from J, leaving 11 bases between them. CDR3 size: 11 residues. Germline CDR1 SQVTM, CDR2 ANQGSEA. Here the CDR3 reads CSVRAGFEQYF. CDR3 DNA sequence: TGCAGCGTTCGGGCAGGGTTCGAGCAGTACTTC.

In this sample, this clone turned up a few times. The chain carries TRBV6-1 and TRBJ2-5; 9 positions match TRBD2. The germline CDR1 and CDR2 sequences are MNHNS and SASEGT. J was trimmed by 2 bases and V by 9 bases; bases with no gene match: 7. The CDR3 loop spans 14 amino acids. Here the CDR3 DNA reads TGTGCCAGTTCTAGCGGGGATGTTCAAGAGACCCAGTACTTC. It encodes CASSSGDVQETQYF.

This chain links TRBV19 with TRBJ2-2; no definite D call. Trimming took off 2 bases at V and 4 bases at J, with 8 bases between the two ends. This CDR3 is built from 14 residues. Germline CDR1 LNHDA, CDR2 SQIVND (reference sequence). CDR3 loop: CASSIKSGTGELFF. DNA of the CDR3: TGTGCCAGTAGTATAAAGTCGGGCACCGGGGAGCTGTTTTTT.

The genes are TRBV19 and TRBJ2-7; TRBD1 matches 7 bases. This CDR3 has 13 residues. Germline loops: CDR1 LNHDA, CDR2 SQIVND (reference sequence). The V segment lost 6 bases and the J segment 4 bases; nucleotides outside the gene matches: 6. The CDR3 here is CASSDREGYEQYF. CDR3 nucleotides: TGTGCCAGTAGCGACAGGGAAGGTTACGAGCAGTACTTC.

The V gene is TRBV9, the J gene TRBJ2-3; 9 bases fit TRBD2. The CDR3 loop spans 16 amino acids. Germline V lookup: CDR1 SGDLS, CDR2 YYNGEE. The V segment lost 2 bases and the J segment 2 bases; nucleotides outside the gene matches: 6. CDR3 residues: CASSVTTSGTTDTQYF. The CDR3 DNA reads as TGTGCCAGCAGCGTCACGACTAGCGGAACCACAGATACGCAGTATTTT.

This clone was seen only a few times. The chain couples TRBV7-6 to TRBJ1-5; D is unclear. V shed 5 bases and J shed 2 bases, with 10 bases lying between them. The CDR3 length is 14 residues. CDR1 is SGHVS, CDR2 FNYEAQ, per germline. CDR3 in DNA: TGTGCCAGCAGCCCCACGGGAGGCAATCAGCCCCAGCATTTT. Translation gives CASSPTGGNQPQHF.

The gene calls are TRBV6-5 and TRBJ2-5, with D tentatively TRBD2 (5 bases). The germline V gene has CDR1 MNHEY and CDR2 SVGAGI. This CDR3 has 13 residues. Between the trimmed V and J ends, which lost 2 bases and 5 bases, there was a span of 9 bases. CDR3 residues: CASSYPPSETQYF. CDR3 coding DNA: TGTGCCAGCAGTTACCCTCCTAGCGAGACCCAGTACTTC.

The rearrangement uses TRBV7-2 and TRBJ2-7; 11 bases match TRBD1. In germline, CDR1 is SGHTA, CDR2 FQGNSA. The CDR3 runs to 14 residues. V lost 0 bases to trimming and J lost 6 bases; unmatched junction nucleotides: 1. CDR3 region: CASSLAGTGGEQYF. CDR3 bases: TGTGCCAGCAGCTTAGCAGGGACAGGGGGCGAGCAGTACTTC.

The rearrangement joins TRBV18 to TRBJ2-3, with D possibly TRBD1 on 5 matching bases. CDR1 KGHSH and CDR2 LQKENI come from the germline V gene. V shed 3 bases and J shed 3 bases, with 16 bases lying between them. CDR3 length: 16 residues. CDR3 loop: CASSPGSGKGTDTQYF. Written as DNA, the CDR3 is TGTGCCAGCTCACCGGGCTCCGGAAAGGGGACAGATACGCAGTATTTT.

The chain has TRBV13 and TRBJ2-5, with TRBD2 matching 14 bases. Trimming cost V 3 bases and J 4 bases; bases outside gene matches: 7. CDR1 PRHDT and CDR2 FYEKMQ come from the germline V gene (reference sequence). This CDR3 has 17 residues. CDR3 sequence (DNA): TGTGCCAGCAGCTTGGGGACTAGCGGGAGTGGGCGAGAGACCCAGTACTTC. Protein: CASSLGTSGSGRETQYF.

This chain uses TRBV5-1 with TRBJ1-2; 8 nucleotides align to TRBD1. V was clipped by 0 bases and J by 8 bases; unmatched bases: 6. The length of the CDR3 is 14 residues. The germline V gene has CDR1 SGHRS and CDR2 YFSETQ. The CDR3 is CASSLVGQGRGYTF. The CDR3 DNA follows: TGCGCCAGCAGCTTGGTCGGACAGGGCCGCGGCTACACCTTC.

This clone showed up just a few times. The gene calls are TRBV6-5 and TRBJ1-1; D ambiguous. The CDR3 has 14 residues. Trimming removed 5 bases from V and 4 bases from J, with 14 bases in between. The germline CDR1 and CDR2 sequences are MNHEY and SVGAGI. Here the CDR3 reads CASSPHGGFTEAFF. The CDR3 region has the DNA TGTGCCAGCAGTCCACACGGAGGGTTCACTGAAGCTTTCTTT.

The chain employs TRBV6-5 and TRBJ1-2; tentatively, D is TRBD1 (6 bases). The CDR3 has 14 amino acids. V was pared by 7 bases and J by 3 bases, with 15 bases between. Germline V lookup: CDR1 MNHEY, CDR2 SVGAGI. The DNA of the CDR3 is TGTGCCAGCAACCCCCGGGAGGGGGACTATGGCTACACCTTC. This encodes CASNPREGDYGYTF.

This clone has a handful of counts. This chain joins TRBV30 and TRBJ1-1; no reliable D call. V lost 0 bases and J 8 bases, leaving 10 bases between the germline ends. This CDR3 region has 12 residues. CDR1 GTSNPN and CDR2 SVGIG come from the germline V gene (reference sequence). The CDR3 sequence: CAWSVHGNEAFF. Written as DNA, the CDR3 is TGTGCCTGGAGTGTACATGGTAACGAAGCTTTCTTT.

The rearrangement joins TRBV7-9 to TRBJ1-2; D not certain. Between the trimmed V and J ends, which lost 1 base and 8 bases, there was a span of 8 bases. Germline assignment: CDR1 SEHNR and CDR2 FQNEAQ (reference sequence). The CDR3 totals 12 residues. CDR3 sequence (DNA): TGTGCCAGCAGCTTAGAGGGAGCGGGCTACACCTTC. It is translated as CASSLEGAGYTF.

V is TRBV7-2 and J is TRBJ2-7; 12 bases match TRBD2. The junction had 10 bases not matched to a gene; V was cut back by 1 base and J by 0 bases. Germline V gene lookup returns CDR1 SGHTA and CDR2 FQGNSA. There are 19 residues in the CDR3. The CDR3 protein is CASSLEATSGGPSSYEQYF. The CDR3 bases are TGTGCCAGCAGCTTAGAAGCGACTAGCGGGGGCCCGAGCTCCTACGAGCAGTACTTC.

The chain links TRBV12-5 to TRBJ2-5; TRBD2 agrees at 10 bases. CDR3 size: 16 residues. The germline V gene has CDR1 LGHNT and CDR2 FRNRAP. V lost 5 bases to trimming and J lost 3 bases; unmatched junction nucleotides: 9. The CDR3 sequence is CASGPTLAGVKETQYF. CDR3 nucleotide sequence: TGTGCTAGTGGTCCCACCCTAGCGGGAGTAAAAGAGACCCAGTACTTC. Supplemented by reference TRBV12-5 and TRBJ2-5, the full variable domain reads DARVTQTPRHKVTEMGQEVTMRCQPILGHNTVFWYRQTMMQGLELLAYFRNRAPLDDSGMPKDRFSAEMPDATLATLKIQPSEPRDSAVYFCASGPTLAGVKETQYFGPGTRLLVL.

The CDR3 reads CSGGQVGELFF. DNA of the CDR3: TGCAGCGGGGGCCAGGTCGGGGAGCTGTTTTTT. The rearrangement uses TRBV29-1 and TRBJ2-2; TRBD1 is a possible D gene (5 bases). Trimming left V 7 bases short and J 7 bases short, with 10 bases between. Germline V CDR1 and CDR2: SQVTM, ANQGSEA. CDR3 size: 11 residues.

The CDR3 spells CASSAEGISNQPQHF. The CDR3 region has the DNA TGTGCCAGCAGTGCCGAGGGAATTAGCAATCAGCCCCAGCATTTT. V gene TRBV2 combines with J gene TRBJ1-5; no clear D. This CDR3 spans 15 amino acids. Germline values: CDR1 SNHLY, CDR2 FYNNEI. V was cut by 4 bases and J by 0 bases, with 10 bases left in between.

The chain joins TRBV29-1 to TRBJ2-1; 14 bases agree with TRBD2. The J segment lost 10 bases and the V segment lost 6 bases, leaving 8 bases of the junction unmatched. The CDR3 has 14 residues. Looked up from germline, CDR1 is SQVTM and CDR2 is ANQGSEA. CDR3 bases: TGCAGCGTCCGACTAGCGGGAGGGCCGGGGGAGCAGTTCTTC. Amino acids: CSVRLAGGPGEQFF.